The source of this T cell receptor (beta chain) is a study of cytomegalovirus exposure and HLA in healthy donors. PCR employed 60 Vbeta and 13 Jbeta primers. The protocol was immunoSEQ multiplex PCR, while the TCRdb copy is restricted to in-frame clones and leaves out a portion. The sample carries fewer than 55,000 clones, about 70% recorded once. This CDR3 contains 13 residues. From germline, CDR1 is LNHDA and CDR2 SQIVND (reference sequence). Trimming left V 10 bases short and J 7 bases short, with 14 bases between. This TCR was sampled from a woman between 50 and 59 years old in good health and CMV-seropositive. Sequenced sample: PBMCs. The rearrangement links TRBV19 to TRBJ1-6; a weak D match, TRBD1 (6 bases). This CDR3 reads CATRGGANSPLHF. The CDR3 DNA reads as TGTGCCACGAGAGGGGGGGCGAATTCACCCCTCCACTTT.